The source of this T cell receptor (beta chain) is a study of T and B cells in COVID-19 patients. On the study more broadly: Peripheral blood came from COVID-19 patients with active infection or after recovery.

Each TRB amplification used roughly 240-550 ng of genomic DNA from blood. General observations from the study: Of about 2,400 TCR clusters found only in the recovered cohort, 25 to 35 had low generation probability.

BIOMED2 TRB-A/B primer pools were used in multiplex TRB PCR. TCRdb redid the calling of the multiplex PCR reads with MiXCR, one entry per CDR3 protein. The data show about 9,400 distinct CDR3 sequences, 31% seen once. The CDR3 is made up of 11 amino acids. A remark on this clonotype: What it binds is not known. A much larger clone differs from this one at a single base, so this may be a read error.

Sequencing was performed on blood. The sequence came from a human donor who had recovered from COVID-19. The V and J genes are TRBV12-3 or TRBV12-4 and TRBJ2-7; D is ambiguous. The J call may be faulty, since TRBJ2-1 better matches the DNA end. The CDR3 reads CASRRIHEQFF. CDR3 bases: TGTGCCAGCAGAAGGATCCACGAGCAGTTCTTC.